The present TCR beta chain was sequenced within a study of blood T cell repertoires in COVID-19. The CDR3 consists of 14 residues. J lost 8 bases, V lost 4 bases, and 10 bases had no gene match. Germline V gene sequence: CDR1 SGHDT, CDR2 YYEEEE. TCRdb's copy holds only in-frame clones and misses some; the assay was immunoSEQ multiplex PCR. The sample holds roughly 30,000 clones; around 84% are singletons and the top ten take 13%. The rearrangement uses TRBV5-6 and TRBJ1-2, with TRBD1 matching 8 bases. The sample comprised peripheral blood. The sequence came from a human donor in a cohort sampled during active COVID-19. CDR3 sequence: CASSPGPGGRGYTF. The CDR3 region has the DNA TGTGCCAGCAGCCCGGGTCCAGGGGGCCGAGGCTACACCTTC. Together with reference TRBV5-6 and TRBJ1-2, the CDR3 gives the full variable domain: DAGVTQSPTHLIKTRGQQVTLRCSPKSGHDTVSWYQQALGQGPQFIFQYYEEEERQRGNFPDRFSGHQFPNYSSELNVNALLLGDSALYLCASSPGPGGRGYTFGSGTRLTVV.